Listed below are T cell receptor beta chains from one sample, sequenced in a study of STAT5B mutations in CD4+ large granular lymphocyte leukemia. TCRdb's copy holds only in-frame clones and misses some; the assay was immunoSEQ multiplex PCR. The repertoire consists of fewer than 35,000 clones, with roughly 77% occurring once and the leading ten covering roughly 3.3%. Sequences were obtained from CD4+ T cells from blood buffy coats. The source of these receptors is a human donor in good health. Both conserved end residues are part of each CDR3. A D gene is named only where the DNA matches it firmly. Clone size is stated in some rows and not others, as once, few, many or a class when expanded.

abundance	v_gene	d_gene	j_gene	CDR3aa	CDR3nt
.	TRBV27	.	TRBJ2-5	CASSTHRETQYF	TGTGCCAGCAGTACGCACAGGGAGACCCAGTACTTC
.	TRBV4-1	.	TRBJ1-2	CASSQTGTGASYGYTF	TGCGCCAGCAGCCAAACGGGGACTGGAGCCTCTTATGGCTACACCTTC
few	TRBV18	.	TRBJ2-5	CASSPQVDVTETQYF	TGTGCCAGCTCACCACAAGTAGACGTAACGGAGACCCAGTACTTC
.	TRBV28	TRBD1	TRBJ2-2	CASSLRTGGFGTGELFF	TGTGCCAGCAGTTTACGGACAGGGGGCTTTGGGACCGGGGAGCTGTTTTTT
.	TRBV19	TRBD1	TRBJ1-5	CASKSGGIDQPQHF	TGTGCCAGTAAATCAGGGGGCATCGATCAGCCCCAGCATTTT
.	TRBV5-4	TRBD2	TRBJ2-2	CASRATSGSTGGELFF	TGTGCCAGCAGGGCAACTAGCGGGAGTACCGGCGGGGAGCTGTTTTTT
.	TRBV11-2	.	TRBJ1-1	CASSLDHTEAFF	TGTGCCAGCAGCTTAGATCACACTGAAGCTTTCTTT
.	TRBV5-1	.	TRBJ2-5	CASSLEYRETQYF	TGCGCCAGCAGCTTGGAGTATCGGGAGACCCAGTACTTC
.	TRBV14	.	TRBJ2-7	CASSQKTYSYEQYF	TGTGCCAGCAGCCAAAAGACGTATTCCTACGAGCAGTACTTC
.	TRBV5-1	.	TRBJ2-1	CASSSTGGLGNNEQFF	TGCGCCAGCAGCTCGACTGGGGGCCTAGGAAACAATGAGCAGTTCTTC
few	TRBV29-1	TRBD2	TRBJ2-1	CSAGTSGTEQFF	TGCAGCGCCGGGACTAGCGGGACGGAGCAGTTCTTC
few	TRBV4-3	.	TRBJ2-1	CASSQDVNNEQFF	TGCGCCAGCAGCCAAGACGTGAACAATGAGCAGTTCTTC
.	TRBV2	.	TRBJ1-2	CASRVDTPGSGYTF	TGTGCCAGCAGAGTGGACACTCCGGGGAGTGGCTACACCTTC
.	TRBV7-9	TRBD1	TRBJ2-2	CASSFRDRANGELFF	TGTGCCAGCAGTTTCCGGGACAGGGCCAACGGGGAGCTGTTTTTT
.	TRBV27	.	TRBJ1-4	CASSFRFGASGGGKVNEKLFF	TGTGCCAGCAGTTTTCGGTTTGGGGCGTCGGGGGGTGGGAAAGTAAATGAAAAACTGTTTTTT
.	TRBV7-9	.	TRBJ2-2	CAHLPPARNTGELFF	TGTGCCCATCTACCCCCGGCCAGAAACACCGGGGAGCTGTTTTTT
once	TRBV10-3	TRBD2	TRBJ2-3	CAISLAGPAITDTQYF	TGTGCCATCAGTTTAGCGGGACCCGCCATCACAGATACGCAGTATTTT
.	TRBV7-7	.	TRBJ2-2	CASSLVNAFNTGELFF	TGTGCTAGCAGTTTAGTAAATGCCTTTAACACCGGGGAGCTGTTTTTT
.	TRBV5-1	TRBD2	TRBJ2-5	CASSLLAGEKETQYF	TGCGCCAGCAGCTTACTAGCGGGAGAAAAAGAGACCCAGTACTTC
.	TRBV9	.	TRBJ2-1	CASSARLTSYNEQFF	TGTGCCAGCAGCGCCCGACTGACTAGCTACAATGAGCAGTTCTTC
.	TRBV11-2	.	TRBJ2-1	CASSSIPGTPNEQFF	TGTGCCAGCAGCTCCATACCGGGGACTCCCAATGAGCAGTTCTTC
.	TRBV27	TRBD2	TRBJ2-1	CASSLGRTSPSAEQFF	TGTGCCAGCAGTTTAGGTCGGACTAGCCCATCTGCGGAGCAGTTCTTC
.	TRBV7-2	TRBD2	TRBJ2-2	CASSAGLADTGELFF	TGTGCCAGCAGCGCGGGACTAGCGGACACCGGGGAGCTGTTTTTT
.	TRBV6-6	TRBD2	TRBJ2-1	CASSKGLAGGGNEQFF	TGTGCCAGCAGTAAGGGACTAGCGGGAGGTGGTAATGAGCAGTTCTTC
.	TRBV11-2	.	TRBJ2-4	CASRTHAIAKNIQYF	TGTGCCAGCAGGACTCACGCGATAGCCAAAAACATTCAGTACTTC
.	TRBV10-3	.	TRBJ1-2	CAISEGQGIYTF	TGTGCCATCAGTGAAGGGCAGGGAATCTACACCTTC
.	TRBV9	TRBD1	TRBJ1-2	CASSVRTGGEGYGYTF	TGTGCCAGCAGCGTTAGGACAGGGGGCGAAGGCTATGGCTACACCTTC
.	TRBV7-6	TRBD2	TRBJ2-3	CASSFRREGSTDTQYF	TGTGCCAGCAGCTTCCGGCGGGAGGGCAGCACAGATACGCAGTATTTT
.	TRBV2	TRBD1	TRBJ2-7	CASSAGWDRVF	TGTGCCAGCAGTGCAGGGTGGGACAGGGTTTTC
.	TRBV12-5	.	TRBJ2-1	CASGLREAHYDIHEQFF	TGTGCTAGTGGTTTGAGAGAAGCGCACTACGACATCCATGAGCAGTTCTTC
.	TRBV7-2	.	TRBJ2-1	CASSLYALSSYNEQFF	TGTGCCAGCAGCTTATACGCCTTGAGCTCCTACAATGAGCAGTTCTTC
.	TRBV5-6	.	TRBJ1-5	CASSAGISANQPQHF	TGTGCCAGCAGCGCAGGGATATCGGCCAATCAGCCCCAGCATTTT
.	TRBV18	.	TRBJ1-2	CASSPNDVGYGYTF	TGTGCCAGCTCACCGAACGACGTGGGGTATGGCTACACCTTC
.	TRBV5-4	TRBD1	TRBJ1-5	CASSLSGQGQVF	TGTGCCAGCAGCTTGTCCGGACAGGGCCAAGTTTTT
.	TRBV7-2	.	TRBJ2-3	CASSAGPTTDTQYF	TGTGCCAGCAGCGCGGGACCAACCACAGATACGCAGTATTTT
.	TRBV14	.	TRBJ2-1	CASSQDYNEQFF	TGTGCCAGCAGCCAGGACTACAATGAGCAGTTCTTC
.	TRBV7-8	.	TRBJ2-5	CASSLFQNIPGETQYF	TGTGCCAGCAGCTTGTTCCAGAATATTCCAGGAGAGACCCAGTACTTC
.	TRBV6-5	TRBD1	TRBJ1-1	CASSYSQGEAFF	TGTGCCAGCAGTTATTCACAGGGGGAAGCTTTCTTT
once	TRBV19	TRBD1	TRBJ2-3	CAEGQERNTDTQYF	TGTGCCGAAGGACAGGAACGAAACACAGATACGCAGTATTTT
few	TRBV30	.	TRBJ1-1	CAWNLPAEAFF	TGTGCCTGGAACCTTCCCGCTGAAGCTTTCTTT
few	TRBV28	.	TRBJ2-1	CASSPRGAGNEQFF	TGTGCCAGCAGCCCACGGGGCGCGGGCAATGAGCAGTTCTTC
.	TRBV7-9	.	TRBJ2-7	CASSLQSGYEQYF	TGTGCCAGCAGCTTACAATCCGGCTACGAGCAGTACTTC
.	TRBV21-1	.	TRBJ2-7	CASSKAGSYEQYF	TGTGCCAGCAGCAAGGCGGGATCCTACGAGCAGTACTTC
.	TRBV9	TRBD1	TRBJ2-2	CASSAWTGPTGELFF	TGTGCCAGCAGCGCGTGGACAGGCCCCACCGGGGAGCTGTTTTTT
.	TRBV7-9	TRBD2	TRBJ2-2	CASSSLAGVAGELFF	TGTGCCAGCAGCTCCCTAGCGGGAGTTGCCGGGGAGCTGTTTTTT